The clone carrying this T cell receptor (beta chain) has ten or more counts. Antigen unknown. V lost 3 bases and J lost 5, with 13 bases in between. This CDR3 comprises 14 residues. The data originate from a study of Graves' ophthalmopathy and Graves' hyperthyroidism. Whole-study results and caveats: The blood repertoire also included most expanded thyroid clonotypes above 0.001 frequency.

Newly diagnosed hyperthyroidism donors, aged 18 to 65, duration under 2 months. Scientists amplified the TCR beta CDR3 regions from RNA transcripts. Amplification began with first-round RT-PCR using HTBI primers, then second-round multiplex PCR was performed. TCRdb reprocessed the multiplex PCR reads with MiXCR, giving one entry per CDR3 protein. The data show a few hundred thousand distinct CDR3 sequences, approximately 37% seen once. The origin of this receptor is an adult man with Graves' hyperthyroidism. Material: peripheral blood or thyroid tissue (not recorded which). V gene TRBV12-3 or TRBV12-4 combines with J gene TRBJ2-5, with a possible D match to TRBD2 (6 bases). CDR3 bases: TGTGCCAGCAGTTTCTTGACGGGGAGGGAGACCCAGTACTTC. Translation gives CASSFLTGRETQYF.